This is a list of T cell receptor beta chains from one sample in a study of blood T cell repertoires in COVID-19. Sequenced by immunoSEQ multiplex PCR; TCRdb stores in-frame clones only, minus some. Among approximately 70,000 clones listed, about 90% were seen once. What was sequenced was peripheral blood. The receptors shown here come from a human donor in a cohort sampled during active COVID-19. Both conserved end residues are part of each CDR3. D genes are given only for firm matches. The size field is filled for only some rows; it gives once, few, many or a size class.

once TRBJ1-2 TRBV5-6 - TGTGCCAGCAGCCTACGGGTCTCCCGGGGAGGCTACACCTTC CASSLRVSRGGYTF
- TRBJ2-7 TRBV7-9 - TGTGCCAGCAACTACCTCCAAAGAGGCCCCTACGAGCAGTACTTC CASNYLQRGPYEQYF
- TRBJ1-2 TRBV19 - TGTGCCAGTAGCCCTGAAGGGGGCTATGGCTACACCTTC CASSPEGGYGYTF
few TRBJ2-3 TRBV5-1 TRBD2 TGCGCCAGCAGCTGGGGACTAGCGGGGGGCCGTAGCACAGATACGCAGTATTTT CASSWGLAGGRSTDTQYF
- TRBJ2-7 TRBV27 - TGTGCCAGCAGTTTATCGTGGCCCGCCTACGAGCAGTACTTC CASSLSWPAYEQYF
- TRBJ1-2 TRBV28 - TGTGCCAGCAGCGGGTGGCAGTCTCCTTATGGCTACACCTTC CASSGWQSPYGYTF
- TRBJ1-5 TRBV19 - TGTGCCAGTAGTTTAAGGGGATATAGCAATCAGCCCCAGCATTTT CASSLRGYSNQPQHF
once TRBJ1-1 TRBV6-5 TRBD1 TGTGCCAGCAGTCTGGGACAGGGGAACACTGAAGCTTTCTTT CASSLGQGNTEAFF
- TRBJ2-7 TRBV5-1 - TGCGCCAGCAGCTTGGGGCAGGGGTCCCCCTACGAGCAGTACTTC CASSLGQGSPYEQYF
- TRBJ2-6 TRBV19 - TGTGCCAGTAGTCTCCGGGACAATGGGGCCAACGTCCTGACTTTC CASSLRDNGANVLTF
- TRBJ2-7 TRBV7-6 TRBD1 TGTGCCAGCAGCTTAAGTTGGGACAGACCCTACGAGCAGTACTTC CASSLSWDRPYEQYF
- TRBJ1-2 TRBV6-5 - TGTGCCAGCAGCCCCTATACAGACTATGGCTACACCTTC CASSPYTDYGYTF
- TRBJ1-5 TRBV18 - TGTGCCAGCTCACCACCGGGGAGTGTCAATCAGCCCCAGCATTTT CASSPPGSVNQPQHF
- TRBJ2-7 TRBV7-2 - TGTGCCAGCAGCTCTTCCCAGGGTTCGGCGTACGAGCAGTACTTC CASSSSQGSAYEQYF
- TRBJ1-2 TRBV27 TRBD1 TGTGCCAGCAGTTTATATGAAGGGGGCTCTGGCTACACCTTC CASSLYEGGSGYTF
- TRBJ1-5 TRBV6-2/TRBV6-3 TRBD1 TGTGCCAGCAGTTATGGATCACAGGGGGCGGGCAATCAGCCCCAGCATTTT CASSYGSQGAGNQPQHF